This entry lists 32 T cell receptor beta chains sequenced from one sample in a study of cytomegalovirus exposure and HLA in healthy donors. The PCR contained 60 Vbeta and 13 Jbeta primers. Profiling relied on immunoSEQ multiplex PCR, and the TCRdb table lists in-frame clones only, not all of them. This table has over 100,000 clones, about 76% appearing once. Sequencing was performed on PBMCs. These receptors were taken from a man younger than 40 in good health and CMV-seropositive.

The chain couples TRBV7-9 to TRBJ1-6; the D is unclear. Germline V gene lookup returns CDR1 SEHNR and CDR2 FQNEAQ (reference sequence). V gave up 5 bases and J gave up 7 bases, with 9 bases separating them. The CDR3 is 13 amino acids. The CDR3 region is CASSRESNSPLHF. The CDR3 bases are TGTGCCAGCAGCCGGGAGAGCAATTCACCCCTCCACTTT.

The CDR3: CASSSDREYGYTF. CDR3 coding DNA: TGTGCCAGCAGCTCAGACAGGGAATATGGCTACACCTTC. The genes are TRBV2 and TRBJ1-2; 7 nucleotides align to TRBD1. The germline V gene encodes CDR1 SNHLY and CDR2 FYNNEI. The CDR3 is 13 residues long. V lost 6 bases, J lost 5 bases, and 6 bases stayed unmatched.

The V and J genes are TRBV2 and TRBJ2-1; D not certain. Germline assignment: CDR1 SNHLY and CDR2 FYNNEI. CDR3 length: 15 residues. The V and J ends lost 1 base and 7 bases respectively, with 14 bases between them. The CDR3 spells CASSEEPHLSNEQFF. The CDR3 DNA is TGTGCCAGCAGTGAAGAGCCCCATCTCTCGAATGAGCAGTTCTTC.

This clone was observed a handful of times. The rearrangement uses TRBV5-1 and TRBJ1-3; no clear D. Trimming pared 2 bases from V and 0 bases from J, leaving 12 bases between. The length of the CDR3 is 16 residues. Germline V gene sequence: CDR1 SGHRS, CDR2 YFSETQ. The CDR3 here is CASSFNSQSSGNTIYF. In nucleotides, the CDR3 is TGCGCCAGCAGCTTTAACAGTCAGTCCTCTGGAAACACCATATATTTT.

The table lists this clone with a count of one. This rearrangement joins TRBV19 to TRBJ2-1; possibly TRBD1 for D (10 bases). The germline V gene encodes CDR1 LNHDA and CDR2 SQIVND (reference sequence). The CDR3 spans 20 residues. Trimming pared 5 bases from V and 4 bases from J, leaving 30 bases between. The CDR3 DNA reads as TGTGCCAGTAGTCCTCGTCGGACAGGGGGAGTAGCGGGGGTTTACAATGAGCAGTTCTTC. It specifies CASSPRRTGGVAGVYNEQFF.

V gene TRBV28 combines with J gene TRBJ1-2, with 10 bases that match TRBD1. Germline CDR1 MDHEN, CDR2 SYDVKM. This CDR3 has 16 amino acids. The trim removed 4 bases at V and 2 bases at J, leaving 7 bases unmatched. CDR3 nucleotides: TGTGCCAGCAGTTCTAACCCGGGACAGGGGAACTATGGCTACACCTTC. This gives the protein CASSSNPGQGNYGYTF.

This rearrangement joins TRBV6-6 to TRBJ2-1; a weak D match, TRBD2 (6 bases). The CDR3 totals 16 residues. V was cut by 2 bases and J by 5 bases, with 16 bases left in between. CDR1 is MNHNY, CDR2 SVGAGI, per germline (reference sequence). The CDR3 nucleotides are TGTGCCAGCAGTTACGGGTGGCGGGGTGGGGACAATGAGCAGTTCTTC. As protein: CASSYGWRGGDNEQFF.

V usage is TRBV28 and J usage is TRBJ1-2; 7 nucleotides match TRBD1. Germline lookup yields CDR1 MDHEN and CDR2 SYDVKM. The CDR3 consists of 12 residues. The trim removed 10 bases at V and 8 bases at J, leaving 10 bases unmatched. The CDR3: CATTGNPGGYTF. CDR3 coding DNA: TGTGCCACGACAGGGAACCCTGGCGGCTACACCTTC.

The chain uses TRBV25-1 and TRBJ1-2, with 8 bases aligning to TRBD1. J was trimmed by 6 bases and V by 8 bases; bases with no gene match: 8. This CDR3 has 13 residues. Germline values: CDR1 MGHDK, CDR2 SYGVNS. CDR3 nucleotides: TGTGCCAGCGGTAGGACAGGGTGGGATGGCTACACCTTC. Its protein is CASGRTGWDGYTF.

J is TRBJ2-1 and V is TRBV6-5; 7 bases are shared with TRBD2. V was pared by 9 bases and J by 6 bases, with 14 bases of the junction left unmatched. The CDR3 is 15 residues long. Germline CDR1 is MNHEY and CDR2 is SVGAGI. CDR3 sequence: CASRLGGTSFNEQFF. For the CDR3, the DNA is TGTGCCAGTCGCCTCGGGGGGACCTCTTTCAATGAGCAGTTCTTC.

The V call is TRBV4-3, the J call TRBJ1-2, with 8 bases matching TRBD1. Per the germline V gene, CDR1 is LGHNA and CDR2 is YSLEER. The CDR3 covers 14 residues. The V and J ends lost 0 bases and 3 bases, in that order; junction bases with no gene match: 0. CDR3 bases: TGCGCCAGCAGCCAAGAGACAGGGGACTATGGCTACACCTTC. Translating gives CASSQETGDYGYTF.

The chain has TRBV5-4 and TRBJ2-7; TRBD2 aligns across 12 bases. Unmatched junction bases numbered 11, after V lost 0 bases and J lost 7 bases. This CDR3 contains 17 residues. The germline V gene has CDR1 SGHNT and CDR2 YYREEE (reference sequence). The CDR3 here is CASSLDLAGGPLGEQYF. The DNA of the CDR3 is TGTGCCAGCAGCTTGGACCTAGCGGGGGGGCCCTTGGGGGAGCAGTACTTC.

Points on this clone: Germline is not matched at one junction end, which may reflect a read error. This chain uses TRBV7-9 with TRBJ2-7; 9 positions match TRBD1. This CDR3 region has 12 residues. Germline CDR1 SEHNR, CDR2 FQNEAQ (reference sequence). CDR3 in amino acids: CSSSPGTGKQYF. CDR3 DNA sequence: TGTTCCAGCAGCCCCGGGACAGGGAAGCAGTACTTC.

The chain couples TRBV7-9 to TRBJ1-1; D remains ambiguous. CDR3 length: 15 amino acids. The ends were cut back, 3 bases at V and 3 bases at J, with 14 bases in the middle. Germline V CDR1 and CDR2: SEHNR, FQNEAQ (reference sequence). The CDR3 is CASSLKGWEDTEAFF. CDR3 sequence (DNA): TGTGCCAGCAGCTTGAAAGGATGGGAGGACACTGAAGCTTTCTTT.

V usage is TRBV7-9 and J usage is TRBJ2-7, with TRBD2 identical over 11 bases. V trimming: 1 base; J trimming: 2 bases; junction bases outside the gene matches: 1. The CDR3 extends over 15 amino acids. Germline CDR1 is SEHNR and CDR2 is FQNEAQ (reference sequence). CDR3 protein: CASSLGLAGPYEQYF. The CDR3, as DNA: TGTGCCAGCAGCTTAGGACTAGCGGGGCCCTACGAGCAGTACTTC.

The chain couples TRBV5-5 to TRBJ2-1, with D maybe TRBD1 (6 bases). The CDR3 consists of 14 residues. The germline CDR1 and CDR2 sequences are SGHKS and YYEKEE (reference sequence). Trimming took 0 bases from V and 8 from J, leaving 12 bases between them. CDR3 in amino acids: CASSLVSRGYEQFF. CDR3 DNA: TGTGCCAGCAGCTTGGTCAGCAGGGGCTATGAGCAGTTCTTC.

CDR3 nucleotide sequence: TGTGCCAGTAGTTTCGGACTAGCGGGAATCCAAGAGACCCAGTACTTC. This codes for CASSFGLAGIQETQYF. The J gene is TRBJ2-5, the V gene TRBV19; TRBD2 agrees at 12 bases. This CDR3 is built from 16 residues. J gave up 1 base and V 5 bases, and 5 bases lay outside the gene matches. CDR1 is LNHDA, CDR2 SQIVND, per germline (reference sequence).

The chain joins TRBV7-9 to TRBJ2-1; maybe TRBD2 (5 bases). In germline, CDR1 is SEHNR, CDR2 FQNEAQ (reference sequence). This CDR3 spans 13 amino acids. V shed 5 bases and J shed 12 bases, with 17 bases lying between them. Written as DNA, the CDR3 is TGTGCCAGCAGCCTAAGTACGCCGGCGGGGCAGTTCTTC. This codes for CASSLSTPAGQFF.

The gene calls are TRBV19 and TRBJ1-1, with D tentatively TRBD1 (6 bases). This CDR3 contains 13 residues. The germline V gene has CDR1 LNHDA and CDR2 SQIVND (reference sequence). V lost 1 base, J lost 5 bases, and 8 bases lay in between. DNA for the CDR3: TGTGCCAGTAGTATAGCCAGGGGTACTGAAGCTTTCTTT. Protein: CASSIARGTEAFF.

The V gene is TRBV28, the J gene TRBJ1-4; D remains unclear. The CDR3 is made up of 13 amino acids. CDR1 is MDHEN and CDR2 is SYDVKM in the germline V gene. V was trimmed by 6 bases and J by 12 bases, leaving 17 bases between them. The CDR3 bases are TGTGCCAGCAGCACCGGACTGGGGATCCAACTGTTTTTT. Translation: CASSTGLGIQLFF.

The gene calls are TRBV29-1 and TRBJ2-3; 7 bases align to TRBD1. Germline lookup yields CDR1 SQVTM and CDR2 ANQGSEA. Germline trimming cut 5 bases from V and 1 base from J; bases unmatched to any gene: 6. This CDR3 contains 14 residues. As DNA, the CDR3 is TGCAGCGTTTCCGGGACAGAGGGCACAGATACGCAGTATTTT. Protein: CSVSGTEGTDTQYF.

This clone was observed a single time. The gene calls are TRBV15 and TRBJ2-5, with 7 positions matching TRBD2. CDR3 length: 16 amino acids. The germline gives CDR1 LNHNV, CDR2 YYDKDF (reference sequence). Trimming took 1 base from V and 2 from J; bases not matched to a gene: 7. CDR3 in DNA: TGTGCCACCAGCAGAGGGGGCGGGGGTTCTCAAGAGACCCAGTACTTC. Translated, it gives CATSRGGGGSQETQYF.

This clone was counted between two and nine times. At one boundary the junction diverges from the germline segment, which might be a read error. V usage is TRBV7-9 and J usage is TRBJ2-7, with D possibly being TRBD1 (6 bases). The CDR3 is 12 amino acids. CDR1 is SEHNR, CDR2 FQNEAQ, per germline (reference sequence). The CDR3 bases are TGTTCCAGCAGCTTAGAGGTGGGACAACGGTACTTC. Protein product: CSSSLEVGQRYF.

The CDR3 bases are TGTGCCAGCACCCTGAACAGGGAATGGTGGATTACTAATGGCTACACCTTC. Protein product: CASTLNREWWITNGYTF. The V call is TRBV2, the J call TRBJ1-2, with D maybe TRBD1 (6 bases). Per the germline V gene, CDR1 is SNHLY and CDR2 is FYNNEI. The CDR3 spans 17 residues. Trimming shortened V by 7 bases and J by 6 bases, and 27 bases separated the two germline ends.

The CDR3: CASSAGDRVASGNTIYF. Written as DNA, the CDR3 is TGCGCCAGCAGCGCCGGGGACAGGGTAGCCTCTGGAAACACCATATATTTT. J is TRBJ1-3 and V is TRBV5-1; 9 bases map to TRBD1. CDR3 length equals 17 residues. The junction had 8 bases not matched to a gene; V was cut back by 4 bases and J by 0 bases. Germline V lookup: CDR1 SGHRS, CDR2 YFSETQ.

Written as DNA, the CDR3 is TGTGCCAGCAGCTTAGGGGTTCAGGACACTGAAGCTTTCTTT. It specifies CASSLGVQDTEAFF. This chain links TRBV11-2 with TRBJ1-1; D gene unclear. Germline loops: CDR1 SGHAT, CDR2 FQNNGV. V shed 1 base and J shed 3 bases, with 9 bases lying between them. The CDR3 has 14 amino acids.

V is TRBV6-5 and J is TRBJ1-1, with unresolved D. Germline-derived CDR1 and CDR2 are MNHEY and SVGAGI. This CDR3 comprises 14 residues. V shed 6 bases and J shed 11 bases, with 22 bases lying between them. The CDR3 DNA follows: TGTGCCAGCAGGGAGGGCCTGGATTCAACCAGGGCTTTCTTT. Amino acids: CASREGLDSTRAFF.

The CDR3 is CASSDRGGAETDTQYF. CDR3 in DNA: TGTGCCAGCAGCGATAGAGGGGGGGCCGAGACAGATACGCAGTATTTT. V usage is TRBV7-9 and J usage is TRBJ2-3; a possible D gene is TRBD2 (7 bases). Trimming left V 5 bases short and J 3 bases short, with 18 bases between. The CDR3 is made up of 16 amino acids. The germline V gene encodes CDR1 SEHNR and CDR2 FQNEAQ (reference sequence). Combining the CDR3 with reference TRBV7-9 and TRBJ2-3 gives the whole variable domain DTGVSQNPRHKITKRGQNVTFRCDPISEHNRLYWYRQTLGQGPEFLTYFQNEAQLEKSRLLSDRFSAERPKGSFSTLEIQRTEQGDSAMYLCASSDRGGAETDTQYFGPGTRLTVL.

The rearrangement joins TRBV13 to TRBJ2-7, with TRBD1 matching over 7 bases. The germline V gene encodes CDR1 PRHDT and CDR2 FYEKMQ (reference sequence). This CDR3 spans 15 amino acids. The V gene end was trimmed by 2 bases and the J gene end by 3 bases; junction bases not matched to a gene: 7. The CDR3 loop reads CASSLLRDSFYEQYF. CDR3 in DNA: TGTGCCAGCAGCTTACTCCGGGACAGCTTCTACGAGCAGTACTTC.

This chain connects TRBV7-6 to TRBJ2-3, with 7 bases aligning to TRBD1. The CDR3 contains 16 residues. CDR1 is SGHVS, CDR2 FNYEAQ, per germline. The ends lost 5 bases at V and 6 bases at J; junction bases unmatched: 14. CDR3 sequence (DNA): TGTGCCAGCAGCCGGTCGGGACAGATGGAGAGGGATACGCAGTATTTT. Amino acid sequence: CASSRSGQMERDTQYF. The whole variable domain, remainder taken from reference TRBV7-6 and TRBJ2-3, is GAGVSQSPRYKVTKRGQDVALRCDPISGHVSLYWYRQALGQGPEFLTYFNYEAQQDKSGLPNDRFSAERPEGSISTLTIQRTEQRDSAMYRCASSRSGQMERDTQYFGPGTRLTVL.

The chain recombines TRBV15 with TRBJ1-5, with D maybe TRBD1 (5 bases). Trimming stripped 0 bases from V and 0 bases from J, with 12 bases between. The CDR3 sequence is 17 residues long. Germline V lookup: CDR1 LNHNV, CDR2 YYDKDF (reference sequence). CDR3 residues: CATSRDRTSYSNQPQHF. The CDR3 DNA is TGTGCCACCAGCAGAGATAGGACATCCTATAGCAATCAGCCCCAGCATTTT.

The V gene is TRBV30, the J gene TRBJ2-7; 12 positions agree with TRBD1. Losses at the gene ends were 2 bases for V and 6 bases for J; bases not matched to a gene: 2. This CDR3 is built from 13 residues. CDR1 and CDR2 (germline): GTSNPN, SVGIG (reference sequence). In DNA form, the CDR3 reads TGTGCCTGGAGTCGGGACAGGGGGCGCGAGCAGTACTTC. This translates into CAWSRDRGREQYF.